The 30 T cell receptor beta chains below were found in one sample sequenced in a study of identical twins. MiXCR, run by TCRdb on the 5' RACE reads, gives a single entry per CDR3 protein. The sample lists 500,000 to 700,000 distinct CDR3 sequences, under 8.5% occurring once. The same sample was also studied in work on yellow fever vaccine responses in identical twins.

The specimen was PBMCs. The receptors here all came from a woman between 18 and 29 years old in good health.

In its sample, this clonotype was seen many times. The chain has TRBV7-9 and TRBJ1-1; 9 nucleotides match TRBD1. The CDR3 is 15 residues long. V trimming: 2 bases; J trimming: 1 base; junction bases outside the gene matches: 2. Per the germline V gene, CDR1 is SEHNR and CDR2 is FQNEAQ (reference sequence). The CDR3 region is CASSLQTGGNTEAFF. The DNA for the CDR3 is TGTGCCAGCAGCTTACAGACAGGGGGGAACACTGAAGCTTTCTTT.

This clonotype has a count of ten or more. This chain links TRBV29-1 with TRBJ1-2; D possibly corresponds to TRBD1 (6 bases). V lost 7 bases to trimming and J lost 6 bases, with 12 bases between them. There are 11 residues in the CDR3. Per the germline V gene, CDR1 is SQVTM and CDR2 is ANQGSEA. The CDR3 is CSGGGYNGYTF. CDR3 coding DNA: TGCAGCGGAGGGGGGTACAATGGCTACACCTTC.

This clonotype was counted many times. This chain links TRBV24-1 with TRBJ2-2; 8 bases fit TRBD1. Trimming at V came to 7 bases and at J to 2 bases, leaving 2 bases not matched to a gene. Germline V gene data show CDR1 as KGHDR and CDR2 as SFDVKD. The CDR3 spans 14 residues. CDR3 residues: CATRDRANTGELFF. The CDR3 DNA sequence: TGTGCCACCAGGGACAGGGCTAACACCGGGGAGCTGTTTTTT.

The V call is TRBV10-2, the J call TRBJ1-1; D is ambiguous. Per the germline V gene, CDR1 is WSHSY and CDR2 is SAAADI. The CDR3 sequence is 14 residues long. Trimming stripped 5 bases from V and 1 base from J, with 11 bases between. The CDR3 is CASSSNTGNTEAFF. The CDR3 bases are TGCGCCAGCAGTTCCAATACGGGGAACACTGAAGCTTTCTTT.

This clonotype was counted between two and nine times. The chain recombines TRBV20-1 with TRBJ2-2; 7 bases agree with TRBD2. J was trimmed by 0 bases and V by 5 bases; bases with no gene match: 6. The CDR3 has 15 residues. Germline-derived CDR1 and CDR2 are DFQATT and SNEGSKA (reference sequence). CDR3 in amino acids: CSAPSGGSNTGELFF. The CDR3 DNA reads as TGCAGTGCTCCTAGCGGAGGTTCGAACACCGGGGAGCTGTTTTTT.

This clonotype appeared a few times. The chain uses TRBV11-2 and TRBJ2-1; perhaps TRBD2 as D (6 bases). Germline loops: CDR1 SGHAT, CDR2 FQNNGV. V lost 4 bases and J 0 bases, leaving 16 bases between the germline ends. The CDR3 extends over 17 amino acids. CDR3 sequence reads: CASSSAVGGYSYNEQFF. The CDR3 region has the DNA TGTGCCAGCAGCTCCGCCGTTGGGGGGTACTCCTACAATGAGCAGTTCTTC.

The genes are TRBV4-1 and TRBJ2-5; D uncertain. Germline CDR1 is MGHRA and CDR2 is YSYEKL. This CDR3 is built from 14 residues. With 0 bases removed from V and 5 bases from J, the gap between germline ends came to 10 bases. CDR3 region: CASSQDLGRETQYF. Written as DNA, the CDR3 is TGCGCCAGCAGCCAAGATCTAGGGCGGGAGACCCAGTACTTC.

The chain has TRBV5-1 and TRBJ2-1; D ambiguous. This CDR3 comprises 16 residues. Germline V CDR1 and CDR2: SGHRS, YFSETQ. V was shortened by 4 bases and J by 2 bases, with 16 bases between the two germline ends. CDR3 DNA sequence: TGCGCCAGCAGCGCCACCGGGCCTGAGGCCTACAATGAGCAGTTCTTC. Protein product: CASSATGPEAYNEQFF.

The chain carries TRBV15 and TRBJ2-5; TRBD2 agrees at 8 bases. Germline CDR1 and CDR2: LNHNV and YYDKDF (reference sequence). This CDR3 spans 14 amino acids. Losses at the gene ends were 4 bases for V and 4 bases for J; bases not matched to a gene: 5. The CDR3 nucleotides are TGTGCCACCAGCATACGGGGGGGCGGAGAGACCCAGTACTTC. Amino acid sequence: CATSIRGGGETQYF.

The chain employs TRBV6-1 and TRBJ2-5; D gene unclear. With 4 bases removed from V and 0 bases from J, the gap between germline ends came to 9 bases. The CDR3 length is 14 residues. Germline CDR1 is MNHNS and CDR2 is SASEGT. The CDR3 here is CASSVEPYQETQYF. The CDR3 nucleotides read TGTGCCAGCAGTGTGGAACCTTACCAAGAGACCCAGTACTTC.

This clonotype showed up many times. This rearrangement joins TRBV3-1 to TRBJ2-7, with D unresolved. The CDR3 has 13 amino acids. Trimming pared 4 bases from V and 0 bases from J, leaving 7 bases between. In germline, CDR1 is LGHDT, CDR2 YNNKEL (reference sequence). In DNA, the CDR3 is TGTGCCAGCAGCCGAGCCCCCTCCTACGAGCAGTACGTC. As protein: CASSRAPSYEQYV.

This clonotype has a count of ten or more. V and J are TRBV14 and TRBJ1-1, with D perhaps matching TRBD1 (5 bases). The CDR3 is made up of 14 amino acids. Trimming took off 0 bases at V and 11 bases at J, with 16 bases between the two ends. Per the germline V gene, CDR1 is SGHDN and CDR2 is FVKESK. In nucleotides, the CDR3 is TGTGCCAGCAGCCAAGATCGGGTCAGGGAAGAGGCTTTCTTT. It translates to CASSQDRVREEAFF.

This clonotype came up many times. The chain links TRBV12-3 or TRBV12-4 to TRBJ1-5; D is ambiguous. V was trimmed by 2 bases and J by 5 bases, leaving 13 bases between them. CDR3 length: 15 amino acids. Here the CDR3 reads CASSLWDVGDQPQHF. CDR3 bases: TGTGCCAGCAGTTTATGGGATGTGGGAGATCAGCCCCAGCATTTT.

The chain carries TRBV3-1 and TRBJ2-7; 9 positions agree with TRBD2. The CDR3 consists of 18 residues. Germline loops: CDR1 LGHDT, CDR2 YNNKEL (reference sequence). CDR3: CTCCSALFLAGGVYEQYF. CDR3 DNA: TGTACCTGCTGTTCCGCTCTGTTCTTGGCGGGAGGGGTCTACGAGCAGTACTTC.

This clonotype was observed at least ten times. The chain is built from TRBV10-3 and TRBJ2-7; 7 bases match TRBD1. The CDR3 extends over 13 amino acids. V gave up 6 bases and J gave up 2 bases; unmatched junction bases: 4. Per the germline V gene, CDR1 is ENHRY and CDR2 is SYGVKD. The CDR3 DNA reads TGTGCCATCAGCCGGGACAGAACCTACGAGCAGTACTTC. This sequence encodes CAISRDRTYEQYF.

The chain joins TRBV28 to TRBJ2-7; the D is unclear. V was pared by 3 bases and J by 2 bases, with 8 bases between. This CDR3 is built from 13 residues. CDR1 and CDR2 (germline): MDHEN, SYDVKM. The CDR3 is CASSFNSPYEQYV. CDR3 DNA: TGTGCCAGCAGTTTCAACAGTCCCTACGAGCAGTACGTC.

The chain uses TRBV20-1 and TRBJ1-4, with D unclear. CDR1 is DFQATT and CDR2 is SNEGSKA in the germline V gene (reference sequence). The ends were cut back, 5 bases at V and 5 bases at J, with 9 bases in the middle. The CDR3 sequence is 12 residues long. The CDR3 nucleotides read TGCAGTGCTCAGAATATAAATGAAAAACTGTTTTTT. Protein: CSAQNINEKLFF.

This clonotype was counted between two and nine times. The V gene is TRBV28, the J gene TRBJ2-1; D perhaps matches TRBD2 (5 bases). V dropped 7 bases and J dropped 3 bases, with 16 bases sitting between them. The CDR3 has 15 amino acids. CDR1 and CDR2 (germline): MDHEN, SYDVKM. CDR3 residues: CASNQASGNYNEQFF. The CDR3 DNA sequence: TGTGCCAGCAATCAGGCCTCCGGGAACTACAATGAGCAGTTCTTC.

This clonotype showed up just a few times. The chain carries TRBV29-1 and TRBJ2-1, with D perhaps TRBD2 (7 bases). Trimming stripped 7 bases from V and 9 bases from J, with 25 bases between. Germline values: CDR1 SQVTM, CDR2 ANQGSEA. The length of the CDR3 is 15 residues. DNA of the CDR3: TGCAGCGAACATACCTTGGGGGGGGCCTCCGGTGAGCAGTTCTTC. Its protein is CSEHTLGGASGEQFF.

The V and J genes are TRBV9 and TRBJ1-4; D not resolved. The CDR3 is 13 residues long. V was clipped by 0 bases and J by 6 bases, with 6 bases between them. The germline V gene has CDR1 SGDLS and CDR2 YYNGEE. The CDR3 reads CASSVGGYEKLFF. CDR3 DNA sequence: TGTGCCAGCAGCGTAGGCGGTTATGAAAAACTGTTTTTT.

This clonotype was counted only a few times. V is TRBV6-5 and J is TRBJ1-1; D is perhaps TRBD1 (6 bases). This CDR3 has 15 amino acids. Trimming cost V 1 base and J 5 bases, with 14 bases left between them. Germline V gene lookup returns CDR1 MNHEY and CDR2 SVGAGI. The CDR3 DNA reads TGTGCCAGCAGTTACTGGGGGGCGGGGGGTACTGAAGCTTTCTTT. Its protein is CASSYWGAGGTEAFF.

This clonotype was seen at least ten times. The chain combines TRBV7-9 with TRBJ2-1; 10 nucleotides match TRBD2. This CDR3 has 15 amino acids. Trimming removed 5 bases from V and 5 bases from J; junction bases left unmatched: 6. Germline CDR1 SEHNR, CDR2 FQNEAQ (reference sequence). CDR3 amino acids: CASSPNSGGNNEQFF. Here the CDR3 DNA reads TGTGCCAGCAGCCCCAATAGCGGGGGGAACAATGAGCAGTTCTTC.

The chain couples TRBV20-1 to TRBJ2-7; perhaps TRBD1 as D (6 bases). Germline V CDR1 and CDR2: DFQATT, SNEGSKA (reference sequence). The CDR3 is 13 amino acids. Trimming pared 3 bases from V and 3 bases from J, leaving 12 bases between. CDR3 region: CSASLQGNYEQYV. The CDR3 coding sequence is TGCAGTGCTAGCTTACAGGGTAACTACGAGCAGTACGTC.

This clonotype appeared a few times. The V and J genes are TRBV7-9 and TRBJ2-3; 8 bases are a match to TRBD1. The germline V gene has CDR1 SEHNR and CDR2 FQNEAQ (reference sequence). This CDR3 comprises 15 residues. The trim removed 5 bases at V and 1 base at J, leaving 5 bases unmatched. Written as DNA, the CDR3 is TGTGCCAGCAGCCCACAGGGGGTGGGCACAGATACGCAGTATTTT. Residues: CASSPQGVGTDTQYF.

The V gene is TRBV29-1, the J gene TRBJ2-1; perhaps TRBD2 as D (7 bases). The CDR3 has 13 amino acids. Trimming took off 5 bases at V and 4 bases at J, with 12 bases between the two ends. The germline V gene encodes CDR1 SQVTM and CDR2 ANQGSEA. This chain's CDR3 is CSVNGGPYNEQFF. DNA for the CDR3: TGCAGCGTTAACGGGGGGCCGTACAATGAGCAGTTCTTC.

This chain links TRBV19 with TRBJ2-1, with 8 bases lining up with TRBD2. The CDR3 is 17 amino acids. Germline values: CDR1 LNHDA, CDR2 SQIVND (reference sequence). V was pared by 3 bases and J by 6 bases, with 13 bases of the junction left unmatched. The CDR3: CASSMALVGTSINEQFF. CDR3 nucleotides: TGTGCCAGTAGTATGGCCCTTGTTGGGACTAGTATCAATGAGCAGTTCTTC.

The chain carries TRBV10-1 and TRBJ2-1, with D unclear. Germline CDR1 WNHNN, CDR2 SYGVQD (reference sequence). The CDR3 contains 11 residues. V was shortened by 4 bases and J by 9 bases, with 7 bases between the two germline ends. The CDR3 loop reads CASSGMSEQFF. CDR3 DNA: TGCGCCAGCAGTGGGATGTCTGAGCAGTTCTTC.

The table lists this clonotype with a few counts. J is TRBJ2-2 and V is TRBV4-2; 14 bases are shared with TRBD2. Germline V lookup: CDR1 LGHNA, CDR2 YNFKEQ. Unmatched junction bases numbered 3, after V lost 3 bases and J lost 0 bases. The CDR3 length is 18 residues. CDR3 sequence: CASSQGLAGASNTGELFF. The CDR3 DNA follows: TGTGCCAGCAGCCAGGGACTAGCGGGGGCTTCGAACACCGGGGAGCTGTTTTTT.

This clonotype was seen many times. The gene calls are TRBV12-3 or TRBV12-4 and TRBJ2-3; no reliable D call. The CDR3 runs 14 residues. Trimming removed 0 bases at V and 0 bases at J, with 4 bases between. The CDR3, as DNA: TGTGCCAGCAGTTTAGCCCTTAGCACAGATACGCAGTATTTT. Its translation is CASSLALSTDTQYF.

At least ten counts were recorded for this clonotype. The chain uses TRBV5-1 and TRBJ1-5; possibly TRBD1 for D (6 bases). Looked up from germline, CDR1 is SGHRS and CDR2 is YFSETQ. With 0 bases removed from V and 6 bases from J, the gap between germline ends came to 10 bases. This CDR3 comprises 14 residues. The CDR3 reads CASSLEGGGQPQHF. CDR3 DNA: TGCGCCAGCAGCTTGGAGGGGGGCGGTCAGCCCCAGCATTTT.